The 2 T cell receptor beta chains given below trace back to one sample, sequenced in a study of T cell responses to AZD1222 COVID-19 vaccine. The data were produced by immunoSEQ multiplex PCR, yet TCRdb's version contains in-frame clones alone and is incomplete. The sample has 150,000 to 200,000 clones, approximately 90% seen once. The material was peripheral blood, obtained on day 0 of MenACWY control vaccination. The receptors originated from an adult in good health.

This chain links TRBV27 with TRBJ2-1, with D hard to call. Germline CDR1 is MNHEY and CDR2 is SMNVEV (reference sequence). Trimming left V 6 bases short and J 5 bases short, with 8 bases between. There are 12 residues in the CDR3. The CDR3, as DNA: TGTGCCAGCAGACAACTTCACAATGAGCAGTTCTTC. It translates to CASRQLHNEQFF.

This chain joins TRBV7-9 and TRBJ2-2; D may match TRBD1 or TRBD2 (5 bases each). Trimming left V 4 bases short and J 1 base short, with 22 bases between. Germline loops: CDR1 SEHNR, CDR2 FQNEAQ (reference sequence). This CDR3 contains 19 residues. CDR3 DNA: TGTGCCAGCAGCTCCCTACTCTGGGGGACGAGACAGAACACCGGGGAGCTGTTTTTT. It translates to CASSSLLWGTRQNTGELFF.